Following are 9 T cell receptor beta chains from one sample sequenced in a study of blood T cell repertoires in COVID-19. Data came from immunoSEQ multiplex PCR; TCRdb stores just in-frame clones and leaves some out. Seen here are about 200,000 clones, approximately 82% observed once, and the top ten hold about 6.9%. Sequencing was done on a sample of peripheral blood. These receptors came from a human donor with acute or convalescent COVID-19. The donor label of this sample is uncertain.

This chain connects TRBV7-8 to TRBJ1-5; 7 bases agree with TRBD1. There are 15 residues in the CDR3. Germline V gene lookup returns CDR1 SGHVS and CDR2 FQNEAQ. J was trimmed by 4 bases and V by 5 bases; bases with no gene match: 8. The DNA for the CDR3 is TGTGCCAGCAGCAACCGACAGGGCCCGAATCAGCCCCAGCATTTT. It encodes CASSNRQGPNQPQHF.

V gene TRBV24-1 combines with J gene TRBJ2-2, with D unresolved. The ends were cut back, 3 bases at V and 6 bases at J, with 7 bases in the middle. The CDR3 has 13 amino acids. Germline CDR1 reads KGHDR; CDR2 reads SFDVKD. The CDR3 sequence: CATSDNIPGELFF. The CDR3, as DNA: TGTGCCACCAGTGATAACATCCCCGGGGAGCTGTTTTTT.

Only one count was recorded for this clone. The gene calls are TRBV19 and TRBJ2-5; 8 bases are shared with TRBD1. The J segment lost 5 bases and the V segment lost 3 bases, leaving 8 bases of the junction unmatched. The length of the CDR3 is 15 residues. CDR1 LNHDA and CDR2 SQIVND come from the germline V gene (reference sequence). DNA of the CDR3: TGTGCCAGTAGTATGTGGACAGGGATTTCGGAGACCCAGTACTTC. It yields the protein CASSMWTGISETQYF. The whole variable domain, remainder taken from reference TRBV19 and TRBJ2-5, is DGGITQSPKYLFRKEGQNVTLSCEQNLNHDAMYWYRQDPGQGLRLIYYSQIVNDFQKGDIAEGYSVSREKKESFPLTVTSAQKNPTAFYLCASSMWTGISETQYFGPGTRLLVL.

This sequence joins TRBV10-2 and TRBJ1-5; TRBD1 is a possible D gene (6 bases). Germline values: CDR1 WSHSY, CDR2 SAAADI. V was shortened by 7 bases and J by 0 bases, with 7 bases between the two germline ends. The CDR3 length is 13 residues. CDR3 loop: CASTRGSNQPQHF. The CDR3 coding sequence is TGCGCCAGCACCAGGGGTAGCAATCAGCCCCAGCATTTT.

CDR3 nucleotide sequence: TGTGCCAGCAGCTTGCTCGGGGTCGCGAACACCGGGGAGCTGTTTTTT. The encoded protein is CASSLLGVANTGELFF. This rearrangement joins TRBV7-2 to TRBJ2-2, with TRBD2 as a possible D gene (5 bases). The CDR3 is made up of 16 amino acids. Germline-derived CDR1 and CDR2 are SGHTA and FQGNSA. Trimming removed 3 bases from V and 0 bases from J, with 11 bases in between.

The rearrangement joins TRBV4-2 to TRBJ2-5, with 13 bases aligning to TRBD2. Germline lookup yields CDR1 LGHNA and CDR2 YNFKEQ. V gave up 0 bases and J gave up 7 bases; unmatched junction bases: 11. This CDR3 region has 18 residues. The CDR3 region has the DNA TGTGCCAGCAGCCAAGATGAACTAGCGGGAGGGTCGAACCCGACCCAGTACTTC. This sequence encodes CASSQDELAGGSNPTQYF.

This chain links TRBV6-1 with TRBJ2-1; tentative D call: TRBD1 (5 bases). The V gene lost 0 bases and the J gene lost 4 bases, with 13 bases spanning the gap. The CDR3 covers 16 residues. CDR1 and CDR2 from the germline V gene are MNHNS and SASEGT. The CDR3 loop is CASSEAYRIAYNEQFF. CDR3 DNA sequence: TGTGCCAGCAGTGAAGCTTACAGGATAGCATACAATGAGCAGTTCTTC.

The V and J genes are TRBV7-9 and TRBJ2-3; possible D gene TRBD2, 7 bases. Trimming left V 3 bases short and J 3 bases short, with 10 bases between. Germline-derived CDR1 and CDR2 are SEHNR and FQNEAQ (reference sequence). The CDR3 contains 14 residues. The CDR3 loop is CASSFKGGTDTQYF. The CDR3 nucleotides read TGTGCCAGCAGCTTCAAGGGGGGGACAGATACGCAGTATTTT.

V usage is TRBV27 and J usage is TRBJ2-2; 9 bases line up with TRBD2. V was pared by 3 bases and J by 5 bases, with 4 bases of the junction left unmatched. CDR1 is MNHEY and CDR2 is SMNVEV in the germline V gene (reference sequence). This CDR3 contains 15 residues. CDR3 sequence: CASSLGGRGTGELFF. The CDR3 DNA sequence: TGTGCCAGCAGTTTGGGCGGGAGGGGTACCGGGGAGCTGTTTTTT.